A single sample gave rise to the 32 T cell receptor beta chains below, sequenced in a study of blood T cell repertoires in COVID-19. Repertoires were generated with immunoSEQ multiplex PCR, while TCRdb's copy carries only in-frame clones and drops some. The data show around 270,000 clones, under 85% seen once. Specimen: peripheral blood. Receptor source: a human donor with COVID-19, enrolled during active disease. The donor label of this sample is uncertain.

This clone was seen just once. One junction end disagrees with the germline gene, perhaps due to a read error. The rearrangement uses TRBV7-3 and TRBJ2-1, with a weak D call TRBD1 (5 bases). This CDR3 region has 15 residues. Germline-derived CDR1 and CDR2 are SGHTA and FQGTGA. CDR3 in amino acids: CASSPPGHLYNERFF. Written as DNA, the CDR3 is TGTGCCAGCAGCCCCCCCGGACACCTATACAATGAGCGGTTCTTC. The whole variable domain, remainder taken from reference TRBV7-3 and TRBJ2-1, is GAGVSQTPSNKVTEKGKYVELRCDPISGHTALYWYRQSLGQGPEFLIYFQGTGAADDSGLPNDRFFAVRPEGSVSTLKIQRTERGDSAVYLCASSPPGHLYNERFFGPGTRLTVL.

The chain is built from TRBV10-3 and TRBJ2-3; D gene unclear. The CDR3 extends over 16 amino acids. Looked up from germline, CDR1 is ENHRY and CDR2 is SYGVKD. The ends were cut back, 7 bases at V and 4 bases at J, with 21 bases in the middle. The CDR3 here is CAIKDGQYTPSDTQYF. Written as DNA, the CDR3 is TGTGCCATCAAAGATGGCCAATATACCCCATCAGATACGCAGTATTTT.

The chain carries TRBV11-2 and TRBJ1-6; no definite D call. The V end lost 0 bases, the J end lost 10 bases, and 13 bases lay between the germline ends. CDR1 and CDR2 from the germline V gene are SGHAT and FQNNGV. This CDR3 has 15 residues. CDR3 DNA sequence: TGTGCCAGCAGCTTAGAAGTCGGGGTGCAATCACCCCTCCACTTT. This sequence encodes CASSLEVGVQSPLHF.

The chain carries TRBV19 and TRBJ2-7; TRBD1 might be the D (6 bases). The CDR3 has 15 amino acids. The ends were cut back, 3 bases at V and 0 bases at J, with 12 bases in the middle. Looked up from germline, CDR1 is LNHDA and CDR2 is SQIVND (reference sequence). The CDR3 DNA sequence: TGTGCCAGTAGTATGAAGTCGGACAGCTCCTACGAGCAGTACTTC. The encoded protein is CASSMKSDSSYEQYF.

This clone was detected once. The V and J genes are TRBV19 and TRBJ1-1; D is ambiguous. V was shortened by 2 bases and J by 1 base, with 11 bases between the two germline ends. In germline, CDR1 is LNHDA, CDR2 SQIVND (reference sequence). CDR3 length equals 15 residues. The CDR3 spells CASSISPGRNTEAFF. The CDR3 DNA sequence: TGTGCCAGTAGTATATCGCCCGGGAGGAACACTGAAGCTTTCTTT.

V and J are TRBV28 and TRBJ2-7; D possibly corresponds to TRBD2 (5 bases). The germline V gene has CDR1 MDHEN and CDR2 SYDVKM. Trimming pared 1 base from V and 6 bases from J, leaving 7 bases between. This CDR3 spans 12 amino acids. CDR3 nucleotides: TGTGCCAGCAGTTTATCGGGGAGCGAGCAGTACTTC. Protein: CASSLSGSEQYF. Full variable domain (remainder filled in from reference TRBV28 and TRBJ2-7): DVKVTQSSRYLVKRTGEKVFLECVQDMDHENMFWYRQDPGLGLRLIYFSYDVKMKEKGDIPEGYSVSREKKERFSLILESASTNQTSMYLCASSLSGSEQYFGPGTRLTVT.

This clone is a singleton in its sample. The rearrangement joins TRBV27 to TRBJ1-5, with a possible D match to TRBD1 (5 bases). The V gene's germline CDR1 is MNHEY and CDR2 SMNVEV (reference sequence). This CDR3 is 15 amino acids long. Trimming shortened V by 5 bases and J by 1 base, and 12 bases separated the two germline ends. As DNA, the CDR3 is TGTGCCAGCAGTCCCGCCGGGGGAAGCAATCAGCCCCAGCATTTT. This translates into CASSPAGGSNQPQHF.

The rearrangement joins TRBV7-9 to TRBJ1-1, with unresolved D. Trimming left V 5 bases short and J 0 bases short, with 16 bases between. The CDR3 length is 16 residues. The V gene's germline CDR1 is SEHNR and CDR2 FQNEAQ (reference sequence). The CDR3 protein is CASSPVGSRMNTEAFF. The CDR3 DNA is TGTGCCAGCAGCCCCGTGGGCAGCCGGATGAACACTGAAGCTTTCTTT.

The chain uses TRBV29-1 and TRBJ2-1; TRBD1 agrees at 8 bases. CDR3 length: 13 residues. Germline-derived CDR1 and CDR2 are SQVTM and ANQGSEA. After removal of 3 bases from V and 6 bases from J, the junction contained 4 bases not matched to a gene. The CDR3 loop reads CSVEADRANEQFF. CDR3 DNA sequence: TGCAGCGTTGAGGCGGACAGGGCCAATGAGCAGTTCTTC.

The rearrangement uses TRBV6-2 or TRBV6-3 and TRBJ2-7, with D maybe TRBD1 (5 bases). Deletions cut 4 bases from V and 5 bases from J, with 18 bases between. This CDR3 has 15 amino acids. Germline values: CDR1 MNHEY, CDR2 SVGEGT. The CDR3 DNA sequence: TGTGCCAGCAGTTCCCCATTAGGGGTACCCAACGAGCAGTACTTC. Protein sequence: CASSSPLGVPNEQYF.

The chain recombines TRBV25-1 with TRBJ1-2, with D unclear. From germline, CDR1 is MGHDK and CDR2 SYGVNS. V was clipped by 10 bases and J by 1 base, with 13 bases between them. The CDR3 is made up of 13 amino acids. The CDR3 here is CATSRGINYGYTF. CDR3 nucleotides: TGTGCCACCTCCAGAGGGATTAACTATGGCTACACCTTC.

J is TRBJ1-4 and V is TRBV9; the match to TRBD1 covers 8 bases. Germline V gene lookup returns CDR1 SGDLS and CDR2 YYNGEE. The CDR3 is made up of 15 amino acids. V lost 3 bases to trimming and J lost 7 bases; unmatched junction nucleotides: 8. The CDR3 DNA reads as TGTGCCAGCAGCGCAGGGACAGGTGGATTTGAAAAACTGTTTTTT. It yields the protein CASSAGTGGFEKLFF. The whole variable domain, filled in from reference TRBV9 and TRBJ1-4, reads DSGVTQTPKHLITATGQRVTLRCSPRSGDLSVYWYQQSLDQGLQFLIQYYNGEERAKGNILERFSAQQFPDLHSELNLSSLELGDSALYFCASSAGTGGFEKLFFGSGTQLSVL.

CDR3 residues: CASSFPGGELFF. The CDR3 bases are TGTGCCAGCAGCTTCCCCGGCGGGGAGCTGTTTTTT. The chain couples TRBV7-3 to TRBJ2-2, with D hard to call. Looked up from germline, CDR1 is SGHTA and CDR2 is FQGTGA. This CDR3 spans 12 amino acids. Between the trimmed V and J ends, which lost 3 bases and 7 bases, there was a span of 6 bases.

This chain joins TRBV9 and TRBJ1-3; D is unresolved. The CDR3 consists of 15 residues. V was trimmed by 0 bases and J by 0 bases, leaving 7 bases between them. The germline V gene encodes CDR1 SGDLS and CDR2 YYNGEE. CDR3 protein: CASSVVADSGNTIYF. The DNA for the CDR3 is TGTGCCAGCAGCGTAGTAGCGGACTCTGGAAACACCATATATTTT.

The chain has TRBV4-1 and TRBJ1-1; 7 nucleotides agree with TRBD1. This CDR3 has 15 amino acids. V lost 4 bases and J lost 1; bases outside the gene matches: 6. Germline V CDR1 and CDR2: MGHRA, YSYEKL. The CDR3 bases are TGCGCCAGCAGCCCGAGCAGGGGGTCGAACACTGAAGCTTTCTTT. Translated: CASSPSRGSNTEAFF.

This clone was counted a single time. The chain couples TRBV3-1 (or the pseudogene TRBV3-2) to TRBJ2-7; 8 bases agree with TRBD2. This CDR3 spans 14 amino acids. Trimming cost V 2 bases and J 7 bases; bases outside gene matches: 7. Germline V gene lookup returns CDR1 LGHDT and CDR2 YNNKEL (reference sequence). The CDR3 bases are TGTGCCAGCAGCCAACTAGCGGGTCAGTGGGAGCAGTACTTC. Its protein is CASSQLAGQWEQYF.

This clone was found once. The chain employs TRBV5-1 and TRBJ2-7, with TRBD1 matching over 7 bases. This CDR3 is 13 amino acids long. The germline V gene has CDR1 SGHRS and CDR2 YFSETQ. V was pared by 3 bases and J by 3 bases, with 3 bases of the junction left unmatched. This CDR3 reads CASSSRDSYEQYF. The DNA of the CDR3 is TGCGCCAGCAGCTCCAGGGACAGCTACGAGCAGTACTTC.

The chain joins TRBV5-4 to TRBJ2-1, with TRBD2 matching 8 bases. CDR3 length: 15 residues. Germline values: CDR1 SGHNT, CDR2 YYREEE (reference sequence). V lost 4 bases to trimming and J lost 8 bases; unmatched junction nucleotides: 11. CDR3 region: CASSLPGLEGDEQFF. In nucleotides, the CDR3 is TGTGCCAGCAGCCTCCCGGGACTAGAGGGCGATGAGCAGTTCTTC.

The chain has TRBV4-3 and TRBJ2-1; perhaps TRBD1 as D (6 bases). Per germline, CDR1 LGHNA and CDR2 YSLEER. V was clipped by 1 base and J by 3 bases, with 10 bases between them. This CDR3 contains 15 residues. This CDR3 reads CASSQGLDSYNEQFF. The CDR3 DNA reads TGCGCCAGCAGCCAAGGACTGGACAGCTACAATGAGCAGTTCTTC.

This clone was seen at least ten times. CDR3 residues: CSAAARDTYEQYF. In DNA, the CDR3 is TGCAGCGCCGCAGCGCGCGATACTTACGAGCAGTACTTC. The rearrangement links TRBV29-1 to TRBJ2-7; D is uncertain. The CDR3 totals 13 residues. V was trimmed by 7 bases and J by 4 bases, leaving 17 bases between them. Germline CDR1 and CDR2: SQVTM and ANQGSEA.

In this sample, this clone turned up a few times. The CDR3 protein is CASSHRDTGSYEQYF. CDR3 sequence (DNA): TGTGCCAGCAGTCATCGAGATACGGGTTCCTACGAGCAGTACTTC. V usage is TRBV27 and J usage is TRBJ2-7; D not resolved. The CDR3 contains 15 residues. In germline, CDR1 is MNHEY, CDR2 SMNVEV (reference sequence). Trimming pared 5 bases from V and 1 base from J, leaving 15 bases between.

V gene TRBV7-9 combines with J gene TRBJ2-3; 8 nucleotides agree with TRBD2. The length of the CDR3 is 16 residues. Germline CDR1 reads SEHNR; CDR2 reads FQNEAQ (reference sequence). V was clipped by 5 bases and J by 6 bases; unmatched bases: 13. For the CDR3, the DNA is TGTGCCAGCAGCCCCCGTACTTGGCGGGAGGTGGATACGCAGTATTTT. Amino acids: CASSPRTWREVDTQYF.

V is TRBV6-5 and J is TRBJ1-5; D is uncertain. Germline values: CDR1 MNHEY, CDR2 SVGAGI. The CDR3 length is 13 residues. The V end lost 0 bases, the J end lost 12 bases, and 12 bases lay between the germline ends. Here the CDR3 reads CASSYSFRQVQHF. The CDR3 DNA reads as TGTGCCAGCAGTTACTCGTTTCGGCAGGTCCAGCATTTT.

The chain uses TRBV27 and TRBJ1-1, with no clear D. Trimming took 6 bases from V and 7 from J, leaving 12 bases between them. In germline, CDR1 is MNHEY, CDR2 SMNVEV (reference sequence). The CDR3 consists of 12 residues. CDR3 DNA: TGTGCCAGCAGCGCGGCCGGAGATGAAGCTTTCTTT. It specifies CASSAAGDEAFF.

V and J are TRBV29-1 and TRBJ1-1, with a possible D match to TRBD1 (6 bases). Germline values: CDR1 SQVTM, CDR2 ANQGSEA. The CDR3 runs 13 residues. Deletions cut 3 bases from V and 10 bases from J, with 18 bases between. CDR3 DNA: TGCAGCGTTGACACAGGGATTAGGGCTGGAGCTTTCTTT. This gives the protein CSVDTGIRAGAFF.

V and J are TRBV15 and TRBJ1-1; tentatively, D is TRBD1 (5 bases). Deletions cut 4 bases from V and 2 bases from J, with 11 bases between. Germline assignment: CDR1 LNHNV and CDR2 YYDKDF (reference sequence). The CDR3 consists of 14 residues. The CDR3 reads CATSTPRANTEAFF. As DNA, the CDR3 is TGTGCCACCAGCACCCCCAGGGCTAACACTGAAGCTTTCTTT.

This clone was counted a few times. V is TRBV7-3 and J is TRBJ2-7; perhaps TRBD2 as D (5 bases). Germline V gives CDR1 SGHTA, CDR2 FQGTGA. The CDR3 runs 15 residues. The V end lost 0 bases, the J end lost 2 bases, and 11 bases lay between the germline ends. The CDR3: CASSLTSGFPYEQYF. CDR3 nucleotides: TGTGCCAGCAGCTTAACGTCGGGGTTCCCCTACGAGCAGTACTTC.

The sample holds a few counts of this clone. In the same sample, other DNA sequences code for this CDR3. The CDR3 DNA reads as TGTGCCAGCTCACCAGGACAAGGGGCTGAAGCTTTCTTT. Its translation: CASSPGQGAEAFF. V and J are TRBV18 and TRBJ1-1, with TRBD1 as a possible D gene (5 bases). Germline values: CDR1 KGHSH, CDR2 LQKENI. Trimming removed 2 bases at V and 6 bases at J, with 10 bases between. This CDR3 spans 13 amino acids.

Only one count was recorded for this clone. The chain joins TRBV5-1 to TRBJ2-2; D perhaps matches TRBD1 (5 bases). With 5 bases removed from V and 1 base from J, the gap between germline ends came to 15 bases. This CDR3 has 16 amino acids. The V gene's germline CDR1 is SGHRS and CDR2 YFSETQ. The CDR3 sequence is CASRRTVGVNTGELFF. The DNA of the CDR3 is TGCGCCAGCAGACGGACCGTAGGGGTGAACACCGGGGAGCTGTTTTTT.

The V gene is TRBV19, the J gene TRBJ1-5, with a possible D match to TRBD1 (6 bases). The V gene lost 6 bases and the J gene lost 3 bases, with 15 bases spanning the gap. In germline, CDR1 is LNHDA, CDR2 SQIVND (reference sequence). There are 15 residues in the CDR3. CDR3 DNA: TGTGCCAGTAGGGGGGCGGGTAGGTTCAATCAGCCCCAGCATTTT. Its translation: CASRGAGRFNQPQHF.

To note about this clone: Other DNA sequences of this sample code for an identical CDR3. The genes are TRBV29-1 and TRBJ1-6; TRBD1 aligns across 8 bases. The CDR3 is 13 amino acids. V was clipped by 6 bases and J by 10 bases; unmatched bases: 8. CDR1 is SQVTM and CDR2 is ANQGSEA in the germline V gene. CDR3: CSVGQGARSPLHF. In DNA form, the CDR3 reads TGCAGCGTGGGGCAGGGGGCGAGGTCACCCCTCCACTTT.

V is TRBV30 and J is TRBJ2-7; TRBD1 matches at 8 bases. The germline V gene has CDR1 GTSNPN and CDR2 SVGIG (reference sequence). This CDR3 is built from 13 residues. Trimming at V came to 5 bases and at J to 0 bases, leaving 3 bases not matched to a gene. The CDR3 sequence is CAWGQGSSYEQYF. CDR3 DNA sequence: TGTGCCTGGGGACAGGGTAGCTCCTACGAGCAGTACTTC.